The T cell receptor (beta chain) described here comes from a study of blood T cells in healthy people across ages. Comments on this clonotype: Its target is not known.

About 10 milliliters was the volume of peripheral blood drawn from each donor. Then a second PCR, running roughly 7 to 11 cycles, was carried out with a sample-barcoded 5' primer and a J-beta primer mix. In TCRdb, the 5' RACE reads were re-called with MiXCR into one record per CDR3 protein. This sample has about 400,000 distinct CDR3 sequences, with roughly half found just once. Points from the study as a whole: Expanded clonotype changes were possibly confounded by unknown donor CMV status.

The V gene's germline CDR1 is MDHEN and CDR2 SYDVKM. CDR3 length: 15 amino acids. The V end was cut by 6 bases, the J end by 5 bases, with 17 bases between. This chain links TRBV28 with TRBJ2-4; D might be TRBD2 (6 bases). The clonotype originates from a man aged 60 to 69 in good health. The sample was blood. This chain's CDR3 is CASSPPSGVENIQYF. CDR3 sequence (DNA): TGTGCCAGCAGCCCCCCCTCGGGAGTGGAAAACATTCAGTACTTC.